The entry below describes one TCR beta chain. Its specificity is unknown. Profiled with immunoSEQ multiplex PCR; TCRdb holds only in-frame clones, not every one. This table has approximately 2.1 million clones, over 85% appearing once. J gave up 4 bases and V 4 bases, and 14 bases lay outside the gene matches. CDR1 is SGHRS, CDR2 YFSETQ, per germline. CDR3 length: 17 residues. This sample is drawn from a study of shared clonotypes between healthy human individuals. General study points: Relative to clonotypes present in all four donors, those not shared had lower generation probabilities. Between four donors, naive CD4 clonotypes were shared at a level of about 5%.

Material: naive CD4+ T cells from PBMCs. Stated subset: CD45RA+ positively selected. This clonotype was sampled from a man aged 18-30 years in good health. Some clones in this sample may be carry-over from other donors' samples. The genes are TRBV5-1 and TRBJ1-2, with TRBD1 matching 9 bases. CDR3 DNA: TGCGCCAGCAGCCCGCGGGACAGGGCTGATTTCGGCTATGGCTACACCTTC. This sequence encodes CASSPRDRADFGYGYTF.